Each of the 5 T cell receptor beta chains below was sequenced from the same sample in a study of CD8 T cells in ankylosing spondylitis. TCRdb redid the calling of the 5' RACE reads with MiXCR, one entry per CDR3 protein. The sample shows fewer than 750,000 distinct CDR3 sequences, 15% to 20% of them seen only once. Antigen specificity for these receptors is unknown. The study, taken as a whole, reports: About 8 highly homologous variants made up a TCR beta motif, and this motif appeared characteristic of ankylosing spondylitis blood.

The sequenced sample was blood, either unsorted or a sorted T cell fraction (not recorded which). The receptors were sampled from a male donor with ankylosing spondylitis.

This clonotype was picked up a small number of times. The V call is TRBV4-3, the J call TRBJ2-3; 11 bases line up with TRBD2. V lost 4 bases to trimming and J lost 2 bases; unmatched junction nucleotides: 8. The CDR3 is 17 residues long. Germline loops: CDR1 LGHNA, CDR2 YSLEER. The CDR3 sequence: CASSPGLADQNTDTQYF. CDR3 DNA: TGCGCCAGCAGCCCGGGACTAGCGGACCAAAACACAGATACGCAGTATTTT.

V usage is TRBV10-3 and J usage is TRBJ1-1; perhaps TRBD1 as D (6 bases). The length of the CDR3 is 14 residues. Between the trimmed V and J ends, which lost 0 bases and 6 bases, there was a span of 11 bases. Germline V gene data show CDR1 as ENHRY and CDR2 as SYGVKD. Here the CDR3 DNA reads TGTGCCATCAGTGAGTCGCAGGGGAGGGCTGAAGCTTTCTTT. As protein: CAISESQGRAEAFF.

The chain links TRBV12-3 or TRBV12-4 to TRBJ2-7; TRBD1 agrees at 7 bases. J was trimmed by 1 base and V by 1 base; bases with no gene match: 13. CDR3 length: 18 amino acids. CDR3 nucleotide sequence: TGTGCCAGCAGTTTAGTCCTGGGGTCCGGGACAGAGTCCTACGAGCAGTACTTC. Protein sequence: CASSLVLGSGTESYEQYF.

Only a few counts were recorded for this clonotype. This chain uses TRBV5-5 with TRBJ2-7; weak D call: TRBD1 (7 bases). The germline V gene has CDR1 SGHKS and CDR2 YYEKEE (reference sequence). The CDR3 runs to 14 residues. V lost 3 bases and J lost 4, with 14 bases in between. The CDR3 coding sequence is TGTGCCAGCAGCTCGAGACAGGGACTGTACGAGCAGTACTTC. Translation gives CASSSRQGLYEQYF.

The gene calls are TRBV27 and TRBJ1-2; 12 nucleotides agree with TRBD1. Germline lookup yields CDR1 MNHEY and CDR2 SMNVEV (reference sequence). The CDR3 runs 15 residues. Losses at the gene ends were 5 bases for V and 6 bases for J; bases not matched to a gene: 7. CDR3 DNA: TGTGCCAGCAGTCTGGGGACAGGGGGCGTGAATGGCTACACCTTC. Its protein product is CASSLGTGGVNGYTF.